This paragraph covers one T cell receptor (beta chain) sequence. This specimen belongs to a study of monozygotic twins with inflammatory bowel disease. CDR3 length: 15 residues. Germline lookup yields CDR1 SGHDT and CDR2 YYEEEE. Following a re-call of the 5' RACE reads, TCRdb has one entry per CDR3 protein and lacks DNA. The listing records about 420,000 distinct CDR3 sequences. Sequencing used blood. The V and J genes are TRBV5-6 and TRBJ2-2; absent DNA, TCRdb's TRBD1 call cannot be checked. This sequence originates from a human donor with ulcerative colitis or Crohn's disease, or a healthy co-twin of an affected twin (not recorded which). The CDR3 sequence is CASSLEVRGAGELFF.